Following are 23 T cell receptor beta chains from one sample sequenced in a study of T cell responses to AZD1222 COVID-19 vaccine (dated by TCRdb to the early 2020s). The sample's time point, from its label and the paper: about 28 days (+/-7) after the second vaccine dose. Receptors were amplified or captured by the immunoSEQ multiplex PCR assay. This is the immuneACCESS table as TCRdb keeps it, with only in-frame sequences that have V and J called. A part of the clones is gone; compared with another copy, unresolved V genes explain less than half, and the rest is unexplained. The sample contains under 150,000 clones, around 89% of them found a single time. The biggest ten clones account for 6.5% of the sample. The material was peripheral blood, obtained 28 days after the second AZD1222 dose. These receptors came from an adult who received the AZD1222 COVID-19 vaccine.

The V gene is TRBV18, the J gene TRBJ2-1; TRBD1 agrees at 11 bases. Germline-derived CDR1 and CDR2 are KGHSH and LQKENI. J gave up 14 bases and V 3 bases, and 6 bases lay outside the gene matches. This CDR3 comprises 13 residues. The CDR3 region is CASSPRWTGGEFF. For the CDR3, the DNA is TGTGCCAGCTCACCCCGATGGACAGGGGGCGAGTTCTTC.

CDR3 nucleotide sequence: TGTGCCATCAGGGCTCAGGACTCAAACAATGAGCAGTTCTTC. Translation: CAIRAQDSNNEQFF. The chain uses TRBV10-3 and TRBJ2-1; D might be TRBD2 (5 bases). The CDR3 is made up of 14 amino acids. The V gene's germline CDR1 is ENHRY and CDR2 SYGVKD. Trimming took 6 bases from V and 5 from J, leaving 14 bases between them.

The rearrangement uses TRBV4-1 and TRBJ1-1; D gene ambiguous. CDR1 is MGHRA, CDR2 YSYEKL, per germline. Trimming took 0 bases from V and 5 from J, leaving 16 bases between them. The CDR3 extends over 16 amino acids. CDR3 sequence: CASSQDRAAGRTEAFF. The CDR3 DNA is TGCGCCAGCAGCCAAGATAGGGCGGCTGGTAGGACTGAAGCTTTCTTT.

The V and J genes are TRBV20-1 and TRBJ1-2; tentatively, D is TRBD1 (5 bases). Per the germline V gene, CDR1 is DFQATT and CDR2 is SNEGSKA (reference sequence). V was cut by 5 bases and J by 5 bases, with 9 bases left in between. The CDR3 has 11 residues. The CDR3 spells CSAGGGYGYTF. For the CDR3, the DNA is TGCAGTGCTGGCGGGGGATATGGCTACACCTTC.

This clone appeared once. The V and J genes are TRBV5-1 and TRBJ2-1, with 9 nucleotides matching TRBD2. Trimming took 4 bases from V and 0 from J; bases not matched to a gene: 5. Germline V gene data show CDR1 as SGHRS and CDR2 as YFSETQ. There are 16 residues in the CDR3. CDR3 in amino acids: CASSVSGGSSYNEQFF. The CDR3 region has the DNA TGCGCCAGCAGCGTTAGCGGGGGTAGCTCCTACAATGAGCAGTTCTTC.

The chain employs TRBV5-1 and TRBJ2-1, with D uncertain. The CDR3 contains 14 residues. Germline CDR1 reads SGHRS; CDR2 reads YFSETQ. V lost 4 bases to trimming and J lost 8 bases, with 16 bases between them. CDR3 coding DNA: TGCGCCAGCAGCCTACCAATGACGGATGATGAGCAGTTCTTC. It translates to CASSLPMTDDEQFF. The full variable domain, in which reference TRBV5-1 and TRBJ2-1 provide the parts outside the CDR3, is KAGVTQTPRYLIKTRGQQVTLSCSPISGHRSVSWYQQTPGQGLQFLFEYFSETQRNKGNFPGRFSGRQFSNSRSEMNVSTLELGDSALYLCASSLPMTDDEQFFGPGTRLTVL.

The V call is TRBV2, the J call TRBJ2-1, with no clear D. V lost 3 bases and J 2 bases, leaving 8 bases between the germline ends. This CDR3 is built from 14 residues. The V gene's germline CDR1 is SNHLY and CDR2 FYNNEI. The CDR3 region is CASSDNAAYNEQFF. CDR3 in DNA: TGTGCCAGCAGTGATAACGCGGCCTACAATGAGCAGTTCTTC.

This sequence joins TRBV5-1 and TRBJ2-2, with 7 bases that match TRBD1. This CDR3 is built from 13 residues. Losses at the gene ends were 4 bases for V and 5 bases for J; bases not matched to a gene: 2. The V gene's germline CDR1 is SGHRS and CDR2 YFSETQ. The CDR3 spells CASSDRDTGELFF. The CDR3 DNA sequence: TGCGCCAGCAGCGACAGGGATACCGGGGAGCTGTTTTTT.

The chain carries TRBV21-1 and TRBJ2-5; the DNA was not used to check the table's D call, TRBD1. TRBV21-1 is assigned pseudogene status. The CDR3 has 18 amino acids. The CDR3 nucleotides read TGTGCCAGCAGCAAATGGGCCCACACCGACGGTAACCAAGAGACCCAGTACTTC. This translates into CASSKWAHTDGNQETQYF.

The chain recombines TRBV29-1 with TRBJ1-1, with D perhaps matching TRBD1 (6 bases). Germline V gives CDR1 SQVTM, CDR2 ANQGSEA. The CDR3 is 13 residues long. Trimming removed 7 bases at V and 5 bases at J, with 17 bases between. CDR3 region: CSAWTALGTEAFF. DNA of the CDR3: TGCAGCGCCTGGACAGCCCTGGGGACTGAAGCTTTCTTT. The variable domain in full, completed from reference TRBV29-1 and TRBJ1-1, reads SAVISQKPSRDICQRGTSLTIQCQVDSQVTMMFWYRQQPGQSLTLIATANQGSEATYESGFVIDKFPISRPNLTFSTLTVSNMSPEDSSIYLCSAWTALGTEAFFGQGTRLTVV.

The table lists this clone with a count of one. The CDR3 sequence: CASSSGQGAEKLFF. In nucleotides, the CDR3 is TGCGCCAGCAGCTCCGGACAGGGGGCGGAAAAACTGTTTTTT. The J gene is TRBJ1-4, the V gene TRBV5-1; 11 bases map to TRBD1. The V gene's germline CDR1 is SGHRS and CDR2 YFSETQ. Unmatched junction bases numbered 3, after V lost 3 bases and J lost 8 bases. The CDR3 spans 14 residues.

The V gene is TRBV5-5, the J gene TRBJ1-4; 10 bases are a match to TRBD1. This CDR3 contains 16 residues. V was clipped by 5 bases and J by 6 bases; unmatched bases: 10. Germline loops: CDR1 SGHKS, CDR2 YYEKEE (reference sequence). In DNA form, the CDR3 reads TGTGCCAGCAGTACCGAGAGGGGGACAGGGGATGAAAAACTGTTTTTT. It codes for CASSTERGTGDEKLFF.

The rearrangement joins TRBV27 to TRBJ2-5, with D maybe TRBD2 (6 bases). CDR3 length: 13 amino acids. Germline V gives CDR1 MNHEY, CDR2 SMNVEV (reference sequence). V shed 5 bases and J shed 2 bases, with 9 bases lying between them. The CDR3 loop reads CASSPGLQETQYF. The CDR3 nucleotides are TGTGCCAGCAGTCCGGGACTTCAAGAGACCCAGTACTTC.

V and J are TRBV11-2 and TRBJ2-3; TRBD2 agrees at 10 bases. J gave up 6 bases and V 5 bases, and 5 bases lay outside the gene matches. CDR3 length: 14 residues. CDR1 and CDR2 (germline): SGHAT, FQNNGV. DNA of the CDR3: TGTGCCAGCAGCACGGGACTAGCGCGCGATACGCAGTATTTT. Amino acids: CASSTGLARDTQYF.

This clone was detected only once. The chain recombines TRBV24-1 with TRBJ1-1; D uncertain. The CDR3 sequence is 15 residues long. Trimming cost V 2 bases and J 6 bases, with 15 bases left between them. Looked up from germline, CDR1 is KGHDR and CDR2 is SFDVKD. CDR3 in amino acids: CATSDSARVPSEAFF. The CDR3 nucleotides are TGTGCCACCAGTGATTCGGCCAGAGTGCCTTCTGAAGCTTTCTTT.

The CDR3 loop reads CASSLGRTNSGANVLTF. CDR3 coding DNA: TGTGCCAGCAGCTTAGGCAGAACAAACTCTGGGGCCAACGTCCTGACTTTC. The gene calls are TRBV7-6 and TRBJ2-6; D is ambiguous. CDR3 length equals 17 residues. CDR1 SGHVS and CDR2 FNYEAQ come from the germline V gene. The V end was cut by 1 base, the J end by 0 bases, with 10 bases between.

The chain employs TRBV7-2 and TRBJ1-3, with D hard to call. This CDR3 comprises 15 residues. V was cut by 3 bases and J by 5 bases, with 14 bases left in between. The germline V gene has CDR1 SGHTA and CDR2 FQGNSA. CDR3 nucleotide sequence: TGTGCCAGCAGCTTCGGGCCCCGAGACCGAAACACCATATATTTT. This codes for CASSFGPRDRNTIYF.

This chain links TRBV6-1 with TRBJ1-1; D remains unclear. V was shortened by 3 bases and J by 6 bases, with 11 bases between the two germline ends. Germline lookup yields CDR1 MNHNS and CDR2 SASEGT. This CDR3 spans 13 amino acids. The CDR3 protein is CASSDGSFSEAFF. As DNA, the CDR3 is TGTGCCAGCAGTGATGGCAGCTTTTCTGAAGCTTTCTTT.

The CDR3, as DNA: TGCGCCAGCAGCTTTTCGGGGAGTACTGAAGCTTTCTTT. Residues: CASSFSGSTEAFF. The chain employs TRBV5-1 and TRBJ1-1, with no clear D. The ends were cut back, 2 bases at V and 5 bases at J, with 10 bases in the middle. In germline, CDR1 is SGHRS, CDR2 YFSETQ. The CDR3 length is 13 residues.

The rearrangement joins TRBV28 to TRBJ1-2; TRBD1 matches at 7 bases. Germline lookup yields CDR1 MDHEN and CDR2 SYDVKM. J gave up 7 bases and V 6 bases, and 8 bases lay outside the gene matches. The CDR3 consists of 13 residues. Here the CDR3 DNA reads TGTGCCAGCAGCACCACAGGGGAGCCTGGCTACACCTTC. This sequence encodes CASSTTGEPGYTF.

This chain uses TRBV6-6 with TRBJ2-7, with 9 positions matching TRBD1. The germline CDR1 and CDR2 sequences are MNHNY and SVGAGI (reference sequence). V lost 5 bases and J lost 5; bases outside the gene matches: 7. There are 14 residues in the CDR3. The CDR3 is CASSGDRGFNEQYF. CDR3 DNA sequence: TGTGCCAGCAGTGGTGACAGGGGGTTTAACGAGCAGTACTTC.

The chain recombines TRBV6-5 with TRBJ1-2; D is perhaps TRBD1 (5 bases). V dropped 5 bases and J dropped 6 bases, with 16 bases sitting between them. This CDR3 comprises 14 residues. Germline CDR1 is MNHEY and CDR2 is SVGAGI. For the CDR3, the DNA is TGTGCCAGCAGTCCCCAGGGCCAGGTGAATGGCTACACCTTC. This codes for CASSPQGQVNGYTF.

This clone was seen only once. The rearrangement links TRBV5-6 to TRBJ1-2; D unresolved. Looked up from germline, CDR1 is SGHDT and CDR2 is YYEEEE. V lost 4 bases, J lost 4 bases, and 14 bases lay in between. The CDR3 spans 14 residues. The CDR3 DNA follows: TGTGCCAGCAGCCTCGGGTCAAACAGCTATGGCTACACCTTC. It translates to CASSLGSNSYGYTF.